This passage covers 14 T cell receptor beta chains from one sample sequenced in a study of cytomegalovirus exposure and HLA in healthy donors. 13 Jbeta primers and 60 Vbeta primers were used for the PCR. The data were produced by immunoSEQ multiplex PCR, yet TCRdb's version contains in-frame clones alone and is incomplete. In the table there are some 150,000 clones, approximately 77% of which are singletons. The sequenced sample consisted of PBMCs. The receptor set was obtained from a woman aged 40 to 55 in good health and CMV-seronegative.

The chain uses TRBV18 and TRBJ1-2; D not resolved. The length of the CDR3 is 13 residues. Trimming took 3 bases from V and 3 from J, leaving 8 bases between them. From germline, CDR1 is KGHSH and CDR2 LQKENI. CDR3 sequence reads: CASSPRSDYGYTF. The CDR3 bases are TGTGCCAGCTCACCCAGGTCTGACTATGGCTACACCTTC.

The CDR3 region has the DNA TGTGCCAGCAGCTTTGATAGCGGGGCAACCTACAATGAGCAGTTCTTC. Translation gives CASSFDSGATYNEQFF. This rearrangement joins TRBV5-6 to TRBJ2-1; 8 bases map to TRBD2. The CDR3 runs 16 residues. CDR1 and CDR2 from the germline V gene are SGHDT and YYEEEE. V gave up 2 bases and J gave up 2 bases; unmatched junction bases: 6.

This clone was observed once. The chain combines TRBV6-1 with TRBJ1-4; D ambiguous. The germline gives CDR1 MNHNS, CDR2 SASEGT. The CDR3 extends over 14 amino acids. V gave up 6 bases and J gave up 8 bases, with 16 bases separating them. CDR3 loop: CASRDGQFREKLFF. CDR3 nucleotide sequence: TGTGCCAGCAGAGATGGGCAGTTTAGAGAAAAACTGTTTTTT.

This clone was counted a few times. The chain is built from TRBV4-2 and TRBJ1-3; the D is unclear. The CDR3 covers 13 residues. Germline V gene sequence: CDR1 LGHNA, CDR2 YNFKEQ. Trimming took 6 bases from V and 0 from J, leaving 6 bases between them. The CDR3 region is CASRGSSGNTIYF. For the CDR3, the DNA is TGTGCCAGCAGGGGGAGCTCTGGAAACACCATATATTTT.

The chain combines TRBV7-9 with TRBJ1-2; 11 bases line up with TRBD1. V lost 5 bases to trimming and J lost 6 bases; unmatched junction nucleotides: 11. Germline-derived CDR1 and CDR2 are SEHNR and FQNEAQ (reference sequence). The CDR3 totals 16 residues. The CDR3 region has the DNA TGTGCCAGCAGCCACCCTGGACAGGGGGCAGGGGATGGCTACACCTTC. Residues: CASSHPGQGAGDGYTF.

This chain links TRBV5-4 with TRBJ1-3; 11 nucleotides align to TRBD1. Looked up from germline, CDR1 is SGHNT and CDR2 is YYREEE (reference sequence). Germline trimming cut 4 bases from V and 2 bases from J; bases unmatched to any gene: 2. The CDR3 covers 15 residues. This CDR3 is CASSAGQGAGNTIYF. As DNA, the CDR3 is TGTGCCAGCAGCGCGGGACAGGGGGCTGGAAACACCATATATTTT.

CDR3 in DNA: TGTGCCAGCCCTCCTCGGTCGGGGACAGGTGACTCCTACGAGCAGTACTTC. As protein: CASPPRSGTGDSYEQYF. The chain uses TRBV28 and TRBJ2-7, with 8 bases aligning to TRBD1. The CDR3 has 17 residues. Germline V lookup: CDR1 MDHEN, CDR2 SYDVKM. After removal of 8 bases from V and 0 bases from J, the junction contained 15 bases not matched to a gene.

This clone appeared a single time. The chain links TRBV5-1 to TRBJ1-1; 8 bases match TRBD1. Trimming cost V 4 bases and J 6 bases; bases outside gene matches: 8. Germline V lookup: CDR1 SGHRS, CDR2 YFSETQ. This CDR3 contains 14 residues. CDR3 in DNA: TGCGCCAGCAGCGGGGTGGCGGGACAGGCTGAAGCTTTCTTT. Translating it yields CASSGVAGQAEAFF.

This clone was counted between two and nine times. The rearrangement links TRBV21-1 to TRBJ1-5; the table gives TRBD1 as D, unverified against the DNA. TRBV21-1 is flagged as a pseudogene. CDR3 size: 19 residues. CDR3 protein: CASSPLPGTGNISNQPQHF. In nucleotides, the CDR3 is TGTGCCAGCAGCCCCCTTCCCGGGACAGGGAATATTAGCAATCAGCCCCAGCATTTT.

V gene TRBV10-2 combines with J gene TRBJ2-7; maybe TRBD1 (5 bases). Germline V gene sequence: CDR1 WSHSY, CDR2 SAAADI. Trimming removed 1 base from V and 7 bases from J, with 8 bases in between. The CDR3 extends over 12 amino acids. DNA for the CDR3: TGCGCCAGCAGTGAGTTTCGACAGGAGCAGTACTTC. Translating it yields CASSEFRQEQYF.

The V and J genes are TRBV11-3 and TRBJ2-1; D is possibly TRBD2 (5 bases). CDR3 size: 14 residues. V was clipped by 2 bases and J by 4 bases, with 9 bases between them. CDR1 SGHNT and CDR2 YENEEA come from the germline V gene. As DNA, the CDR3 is TGTGCCAGCAGCTTATCTACGGGGTACAATGAGCAGTTCTTC. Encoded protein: CASSLSTGYNEQFF.

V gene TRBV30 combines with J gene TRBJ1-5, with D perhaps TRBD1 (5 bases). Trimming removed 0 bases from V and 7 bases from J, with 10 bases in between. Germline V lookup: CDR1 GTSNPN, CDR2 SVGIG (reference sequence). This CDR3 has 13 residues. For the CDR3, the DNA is TGTGCCTGGAGTGTACAGGACGAGCAGCCCCAGCATTTT. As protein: CAWSVQDEQPQHF.

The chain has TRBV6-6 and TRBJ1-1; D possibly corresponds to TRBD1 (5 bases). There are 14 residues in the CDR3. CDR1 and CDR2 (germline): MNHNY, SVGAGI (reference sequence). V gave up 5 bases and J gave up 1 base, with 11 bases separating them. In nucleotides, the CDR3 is TGTGCCAGCAGTCCAGGGATTTGGAACACTGAAGCTTTCTTT. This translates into CASSPGIWNTEAFF.

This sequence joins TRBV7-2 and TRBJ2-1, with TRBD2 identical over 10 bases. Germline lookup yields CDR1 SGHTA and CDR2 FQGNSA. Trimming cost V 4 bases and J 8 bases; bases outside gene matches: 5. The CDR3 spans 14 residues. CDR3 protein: CASSSPGLAYEQFF. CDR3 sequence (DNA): TGTGCCAGCAGCTCGCCGGGACTAGCGTATGAGCAGTTCTTC.